One sample yielded the 27 T cell receptor beta chains listed below, sequenced in a study of OX40 agonist ivuxolimab in advanced cancers. Here immunoSEQ multiplex PCR was the method, and the copy in TCRdb shows in-frame clones only, minus some. Of 76,000 or so clones detected, around nine tenths appear once; the ten largest clones hold 0.7% to 0.9%. The sequencing here drew on CD4+ or CD8+ T cells sorted from blood, taken in a trial of the OX40 agonist ivuxolimab. All receptors come from an adult with an advanced solid tumor such as melanoma, head and neck, liver or kidney cancer.

To note about this clone: Other DNA sequences in the same sample also yield this CDR3. The gene calls are TRBV6-5 and TRBJ1-5; D not certain. V shed 5 bases and J shed 14 bases, with 10 bases lying between them. The CDR3 has 10 amino acids. Germline CDR1 and CDR2: MNHEY and SVGAGI. CDR3 sequence reads: CASSGFRKHF. In DNA, the CDR3 is TGTGCCAGCAGTGGATTCCGGAAGCATTTT.

This chain joins TRBV6-1 and TRBJ2-7, with a tentative D call TRBD1 (5 bases). Per the germline V gene, CDR1 is MNHNS and CDR2 is SASEGT. V was pared by 3 bases and J by 3 bases, with 12 bases between. The length of the CDR3 is 14 residues. DNA of the CDR3: TGTGCCAGCAGTGAGGTCAGGGCGGACTACGAGCAGTACTTC. It specifies CASSEVRADYEQYF.

This chain connects TRBV5-4 to TRBJ2-7, with TRBD2 matching over 8 bases. CDR1 SGHNT and CDR2 YYREEE come from the germline V gene (reference sequence). This CDR3 has 13 amino acids. Trimming took 4 bases from V and 9 from J; bases not matched to a gene: 9. CDR3 residues: CASSRDPREGQYF. The CDR3 DNA reads TGTGCCAGCAGCCGGGACCCTCGGGAGGGGCAGTACTTC.

This clone has more than one count but fewer than ten. This rearrangement joins TRBV2 to TRBJ2-5; no clear D gene. Trimming removed 5 bases from V and 3 bases from J, with 16 bases in between. In germline, CDR1 is SNHLY, CDR2 FYNNEI. The CDR3 contains 15 residues. The CDR3 DNA reads as TGTGCCAGCAGTCAGGCTAGTCCCCCGGAAGAGACCCAGTACTTC. It yields the protein CASSQASPPEETQYF.

This chain connects TRBV7-3 to TRBJ2-2; 10 nucleotides match TRBD2. With 5 bases clipped from V and 5 bases from J, the junction kept 8 bases outside the gene matches. This CDR3 is 16 amino acids long. Germline CDR1 SGHTA, CDR2 FQGTGA. As DNA, the CDR3 is TGTGCCAGCAGCCGAATAGCGGGAGGTGAAACCGGGGAGCTGTTTTTT. It encodes CASSRIAGGETGELFF.

This CDR3 is CASSEGVGNTEAFF. The CDR3 nucleotides are TGCGCCAGCAGCGAGGGGGTAGGGAACACTGAAGCTTTCTTT. The chain is built from TRBV5-1 and TRBJ1-1; TRBD1 is a possible D gene (6 bases). The CDR3 is 14 residues long. Between the trimmed V and J ends, which lost 4 bases and 1 base, there was a span of 11 bases. The germline V gene encodes CDR1 SGHRS and CDR2 YFSETQ.

The chain carries TRBV6-6 and TRBJ2-7; a possible D gene is TRBD2 (7 bases). The CDR3 has 15 residues. CDR1 and CDR2 from the germline V gene are MNHNY and SVGAGI (reference sequence). V was pared by 0 bases and J by 3 bases, with 12 bases between. CDR3 DNA: TGTGCCAGCAGTTACTCACGGGGGGCCAGCTACGAGCAGTACTTC. Protein: CASSYSRGASYEQYF.

This clone turned up a few times. Here the CDR3 DNA reads TGTGCCAGCAAAGCTTGGCAGGGTTCAGATACGCAGTATTTT. It encodes CASKAWQGSDTQYF. V gene TRBV5-4 combines with J gene TRBJ2-3, with D possibly matching TRBD1 (5 bases). The CDR3 is 14 residues long. The V end was cut by 6 bases, the J end by 4 bases, with 15 bases between. The germline V gene has CDR1 SGHNT and CDR2 YYREEE (reference sequence).

The chain recombines TRBV7-3 with TRBJ1-5, with 8 nucleotides matching TRBD1. Germline lookup yields CDR1 SGHTA and CDR2 FQGTGA. The V segment lost 5 bases and the J segment 2 bases; nucleotides outside the gene matches: 8. The CDR3 consists of 16 residues. The CDR3 DNA follows: TGTGCCAGCAGCCCTCAGGGGGCTGAGGGCAATCAGCCCCAGCATTTT. It codes for CASSPQGAEGNQPQHF.

This chain connects TRBV11-3 to TRBJ2-1; possible D gene TRBD1, 6 bases. Germline values: CDR1 SGHNT, CDR2 YENEEA. The CDR3 runs to 15 residues. V was shortened by 5 bases and J by 9 bases, with 20 bases between the two germline ends. CDR3 DNA sequence: TGTGCCAGCAGCGTATCGGGACACCGAGGAACTGAGCAGTTCTTC. Translated: CASSVSGHRGTEQFF.

The rearrangement uses TRBV5-4 and TRBJ1-1; D may be TRBD1 (5 bases). This CDR3 is built from 15 residues. Deletions cut 0 bases from V and 4 bases from J, with 13 bases between. Germline CDR1 reads SGHNT; CDR2 reads YYREEE (reference sequence). CDR3 loop: CASSLAGREGTEAFF. The CDR3 bases are TGTGCCAGCAGCTTGGCCGGCAGGGAGGGCACTGAAGCTTTCTTT.

V gene TRBV27 combines with J gene TRBJ1-1; D not resolved. Germline lookup yields CDR1 MNHEY and CDR2 SMNVEV (reference sequence). This CDR3 has 15 amino acids. Deletions cut 2 bases from V and 3 bases from J, with 13 bases between. The CDR3 region has the DNA TGTGCCAGCAGTTTAGGAGCAGGAAGGGACACTGAAGCTTTCTTT. Its protein product is CASSLGAGRDTEAFF.

The chain employs TRBV6-1 and TRBJ2-1; no clear D gene. The CDR3 sequence is 11 residues long. The V and J ends lost 6 bases and 6 bases respectively, with 6 bases between them. Germline V gives CDR1 MNHNS, CDR2 SASEGT. The CDR3 bases are TGTGCCAGCAGGAACGCCAATGAGCAGTTCTTC. This translates into CASRNANEQFF.

The gene calls are TRBV7-6 and TRBJ1-6; D call uncertain. V lost 1 base, J lost 14 bases, and 12 bases lay in between. CDR1 is SGHVS and CDR2 is FNYEAQ in the germline V gene. The CDR3 is made up of 13 amino acids. DNA of the CDR3: TGTGCCAGCAGCTTAGAGAGGGCACTCACCCTCCACTTT. It yields the protein CASSLERALTLHF.

The CDR3 coding sequence is TGTGCCAGCAGACCCGACGAGAGCTCCTATAATTCACCCCTCCACTTT. It yields the protein CASRPDESSYNSPLHF. The V call is TRBV6-6, the J call TRBJ1-6, with unresolved D. The V end was cut by 6 bases, the J end by 0 bases, with 12 bases between. This CDR3 spans 16 amino acids. Germline V CDR1 and CDR2: MNHNY, SVGAGI (reference sequence).

This clone appeared a single time. The rearrangement uses TRBV7-3 and TRBJ2-1; D possibly corresponds to TRBD2 (7 bases). Germline CDR1 SGHTA, CDR2 FQGTGA. V gave up 2 bases and J gave up 10 bases, with 15 bases separating them. CDR3 length equals 14 residues. CDR3 in DNA: TGTGCCAGCAGCTTAGAGGGGGGGCGCGAAGAGCAGTTCTTC. It codes for CASSLEGGREEQFF.

The chain is built from TRBV7-8 and TRBJ2-2; no clear D gene. Germline values: CDR1 SGHVS, CDR2 FQNEAQ. The CDR3 has 12 residues. V lost 8 bases and J 6 bases, leaving 10 bases between the germline ends. CDR3 in DNA: TGTGCCAGCGGCCTCTCAGCCGGGGAGCTGTTTTTT. Its protein is CASGLSAGELFF.

This chain links TRBV5-1 with TRBJ2-1; 11 nucleotides agree with TRBD2. The CDR3 has 16 amino acids. Germline CDR1 SGHRS, CDR2 YFSETQ. After removal of 0 bases from V and 10 bases from J, the junction contained 9 bases not matched to a gene. This CDR3 is CASSLGSGGAGSEQFF. The CDR3 DNA sequence: TGCGCCAGCAGCTTGGGTAGCGGGGGGGCCGGATCGGAGCAGTTCTTC.

This clone was observed a single time. The chain uses TRBV6-1 and TRBJ2-7; 10 positions agree with TRBD2. This CDR3 comprises 14 residues. V trimming: 8 bases; J trimming: 2 bases; junction bases outside the gene matches: 6. The V gene's germline CDR1 is MNHNS and CDR2 SASEGT. The CDR3 DNA follows: TGTGCCAGCCGTTGGACTAGCGGCACCTACGAGCAGTACTTC. This codes for CASRWTSGTYEQYF.

The chain employs TRBV6-5 and TRBJ1-1; 7 bases match TRBD1. The germline V gene encodes CDR1 MNHEY and CDR2 SVGAGI. The CDR3 spans 13 residues. Losses at the gene ends were 11 bases for V and 3 bases for J; bases not matched to a gene: 9. The CDR3 region is CAVTTGTDTEAFF. The DNA of the CDR3 is TGTGCCGTTACGACAGGGACCGACACTGAAGCTTTCTTT.

This chain links TRBV19 with TRBJ1-4; 8 bases fit TRBD1. The CDR3 length is 14 residues. Germline V gene data show CDR1 as LNHDA and CDR2 as SQIVND (reference sequence). The V gene end was trimmed by 6 bases and the J gene end by 2 bases; junction bases not matched to a gene: 2. The DNA for the CDR3 is TGTGCCAGTAGCCGGACAGGGACTAATGAAAAACTGTTTTTT. Protein: CASSRTGTNEKLFF.

The J gene is TRBJ2-1, the V gene TRBV18; D call uncertain. Germline CDR1 reads KGHSH; CDR2 reads LQKENI. V lost 2 bases to trimming and J lost 5 bases, with 7 bases between them. The CDR3 is 13 residues long. CDR3 loop: CASSPGLNNEQFF. In DNA form, the CDR3 reads TGTGCCAGCTCACCAGGTCTGAACAATGAGCAGTTCTTC.

This chain joins TRBV18 and TRBJ1-5, with TRBD1 matching over 8 bases. The CDR3 contains 17 residues. The junction had 7 bases not matched to a gene; V was cut back by 1 base and J by 2 bases. The V gene's germline CDR1 is KGHSH and CDR2 LQKENI. CDR3 sequence (DNA): TGTGCCAGCTCACCACGCCAGGGGGCGATGGGCAATCAGCCCCAGCATTTT. It yields the protein CASSPRQGAMGNQPQHF.

This chain uses TRBV7-2 with TRBJ2-7, with D possibly being TRBD1 or TRBD2 (5 bases each). V lost 4 bases, J lost 7 bases, and 11 bases lay in between. Germline lookup yields CDR1 SGHTA and CDR2 FQGNSA. This CDR3 region has 12 residues. As DNA, the CDR3 is TGTGCCAGCAGCTATCGACAGCGGGAGCAGTACTTC. Residues: CASSYRQREQYF.

This sequence joins TRBV7-2 and TRBJ1-2, with 9 bases fitting TRBD1. This CDR3 has 15 amino acids. Unmatched junction bases numbered 7, after V lost 5 bases and J lost 3 bases. Germline loops: CDR1 SGHTA, CDR2 FQGNSA. CDR3 nucleotide sequence: TGTGCCAGCAGCACGACCGGGACAGGGTACTATGGCTACACCTTC. This codes for CASSTTGTGYYGYTF.

This chain uses TRBV6-6 with TRBJ1-5, with unresolved D. Trimming pared 5 bases from V and 4 bases from J, leaving 6 bases between. The CDR3 has 12 residues. The germline V gene encodes CDR1 MNHNY and CDR2 SVGAGI (reference sequence). The CDR3 DNA follows: TGTGCCAGCAGTCCCCTTAATCAGCCCCAGCATTTT. Amino acids: CASSPLNQPQHF.

The chain is built from TRBV4-3 and TRBJ2-7; weak D call: TRBD2 (5 bases). The V and J ends lost 0 bases and 6 bases respectively, with 12 bases between them. CDR1 is LGHNA, CDR2 YSLEER, per germline. The CDR3 is 14 residues long. This chain's CDR3 is CASSQDGREGEQYF. CDR3 sequence (DNA): TGCGCCAGCAGCCAAGATGGTCGGGAAGGCGAGCAGTACTTC.